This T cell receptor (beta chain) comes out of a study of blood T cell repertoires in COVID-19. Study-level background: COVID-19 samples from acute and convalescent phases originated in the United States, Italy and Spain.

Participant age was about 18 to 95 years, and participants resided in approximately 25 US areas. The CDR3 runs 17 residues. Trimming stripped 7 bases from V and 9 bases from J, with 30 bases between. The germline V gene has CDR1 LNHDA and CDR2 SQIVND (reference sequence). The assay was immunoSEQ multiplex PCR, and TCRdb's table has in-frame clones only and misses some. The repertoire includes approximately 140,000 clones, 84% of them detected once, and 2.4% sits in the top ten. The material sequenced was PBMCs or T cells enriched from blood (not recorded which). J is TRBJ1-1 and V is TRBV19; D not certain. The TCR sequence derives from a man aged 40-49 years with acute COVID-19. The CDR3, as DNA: TGTGCCAGTACCATCACCCTGAATGGGCACCCCCTCCCTAAAGCTTTCTTT. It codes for CASTITLNGHPLPKAFF.